What follows describes a single TCR beta chain. Its antigen is as yet unknown. The source of the sample is a study of radiotherapy plus CTLA-4 blockade in lung cancer. Overall study context: Disease control was seen in around 31% of patients, objective responses in approximately 19%. Study-level results: Early shifts in blood T cell clones, with interferon-beta, reportedly predicted response best. Blood-borne expansion of tumor-derived TCR clones followed radiotherapy plus ipilimumab.

Only in-frame clones appear in the TCRdb table, and some are missing; sequencing was by immunoSEQ multiplex PCR. This sample has roughly 59,000 clones, with less than 75% found just once. Ipilimumab-mediated CTLA-4 blockade plus focal radiation was given to patients having chemo-refractory metastatic non-small-cell lung cancer. This CDR3 comprises 13 residues. Trimming stripped 3 bases from V and 5 bases from J, with 10 bases between. Germline V gene data show CDR1 as SGHTA and CDR2 as FQGTGA. J is TRBJ1-1 and V is TRBV7-3; a possible D gene is TRBD1 (5 bases). The source material was peripheral blood, sampled from a patient treated with radiotherapy plus ipilimumab. The source of this sequence is a human donor with non-small cell lung cancer whose response to radiotherapy plus ipilimumab could not be evaluated. CDR3 region: CASSFGRDTEAFF. CDR3 bases: TGTGCCAGCAGCTTTGGCAGGGATACTGAAGCTTTCTTT. Variable domain in full (rest from reference TRBV7-3 and TRBJ1-1): GAGVSQTPSNKVTEKGKYVELRCDPISGHTALYWYRQSLGQGPEFLIYFQGTGAADDSGLPNDRFFAVRPEGSVSTLKIQRTERGDSAVYLCASSFGRDTEAFFGQGTRLTVV.